The rows below give T cell receptor beta chains drawn from one sample of a study of blood T cell repertoires in COVID-19. TCRdb's table, derived via immunoSEQ multiplex PCR, lists solely in-frame clones and lacks some. This sample has 150,000 to 250,000 clones; around 79% occur once, and the top ten carry about 6.5%. The sequenced sample was peripheral blood. The receptors originated from a woman between 40 and 50 years old with COVID-19, enrolled during active disease. Both conserved end residues are part of each CDR3. Fields, in order: J gene, clone size, V gene, D gene, CDR3 DNA, CDR3 protein. The D gene is left open where the match is weak. The size of a clone is reported for some rows only, either as once, few or many, or as a class for expanded clones.

TRBJ1-1,NA,TRBV4-1,TRBD1,TGCGCCAGCAGCCAAGGGGAGAGACAGGGAGGGAACACTGAAGCTTTCTTT,CASSQGERQGGNTEAFF
TRBJ1-1,NA,TRBV7-9,NA,TGTGCCAGCACCACACCCAGCGGCAGAGTGAACACTGAAGCTTTCTTT,CASTTPSGRVNTEAFF
TRBJ1-2,NA,TRBV25-1,TRBD1,TGTGCCAGCACCGGCCCGGGACAGACTTATGGCTACACCTTC,CASTGPGQTYGYTF
TRBJ1-5,NA,TRBV11-2,TRBD1,TGTGCCAGCAGCCAACAGGGGGCGAAGGGACAGCCCCAGCATTTT,CASSQQGAKGQPQHF
TRBJ1-6,NA,TRBV20-1,TRBD1,TGCAGTGCTAGTCCGGGACAGAGCAATTCACCCCTCCACTTT,CSASPGQSNSPLHF
TRBJ2-3,once,TRBV7-2,TRBD1,TGTGCCAGCAGCCCACAGGGGTTTAGCACAGATACGCAGTATTTT,CASSPQGFSTDTQYF
TRBJ2-5,NA,TRBV24-1,TRBD1,TGTGCCACCAGTGATGGGGGACAGGGGCAGGGGGAGACCCAGTACTTC,CATSDGGQGQGETQYF
TRBJ2-2,NA,TRBV11-2,NA,TGTGCCAGCAGCTTATTCTTATCCCCCGCGAACACCGGGGAGCTGTTTTTT,CASSLFLSPANTGELFF
TRBJ2-1,NA,TRBV14,TRBD2,TGTGCCAGCAGCCACCTACTAGCGGGAGAACCCTCCTACAATGAGCAGTTCTTC,CASSHLLAGEPSYNEQFF
TRBJ1-4,NA,TRBV21-1,NA,TGTGCCAGCAGCAAGGGGGTGGACAGCGGCATTGCCTCAACTAATGAAAAACTGTTTTTT,CASSKGVDSGIASTNEKLFF
TRBJ1-1,NA,TRBV27,NA,TGTGCCAGCAGTTCCCACCTGACAGCAATGAACACTGAAGCTTTCTTT,CASSSHLTAMNTEAFF
TRBJ1-4,NA,TRBV2,NA,TGTGCCAGCAACCAACAGGGAAACGCTAATGAAAAACTGTTTTTT,CASNQQGNANEKLFF
TRBJ1-1,NA,TRBV27,NA,TGTGCCAGCAGCCCAAGAGCGGGCACTGAAGCTTTCTTT,CASSPRAGTEAFF
TRBJ1-2,NA,TRBV5-1,TRBD1,TGCGCCAGCAGCCCTTTCCCGGGACAGGTGTATGGCTACACCTTC,CASSPFPGQVYGYTF
TRBJ1-6,NA,TRBV19,NA,TGTGCCAGTATGGGATATGGAGGTTCACCCCTCCACTTT,CASMGYGGSPLHF
TRBJ2-1,NA,TRBV2,TRBD2,TGTGCCAGCAGTGAACTAGCGGGAGGGTGGGACAATGAGCAGTTCTTC,CASSELAGGWDNEQFF